The present entry profiles one T cell receptor (beta chain) with its context. Antigen unknown. These data originate in a study of T cells expressing NK-cell markers. Study overall: All TCR beta repertoires analysed originated from sorted CD3+CD56+NKG2C+, CD3+CD56+NKG2C- and CD3+CD56-NKG2C+ T cells. Overall study findings and caveats: 1.0-7.0% of CD8+ T cells in several donors belonged to dominant NKG2C+ clonotypes. Expanded NKG2C+ T cell clones had unclear HCMV specificity.

CDR3 length: 17 amino acids. Germline lookup yields CDR1 DFQATT and CDR2 SNEGSKA (reference sequence). Synthesis of TCR beta cDNA relied on 5'RACE template switching carrying UMIs. For each CDR3 protein, TCRdb gives one entry from its re-call of the 5' RACE reads, without DNA. The sample includes around 470,000 distinct CDR3 sequences. The source is a woman between 50 and 59 years old in good health. The chain links TRBV20-1 to TRBJ2-3; there is no DNA to check the TCRdb D call of TRBD1. Material: blood T cells: a sorted CD56 or NKG2C T cell subset, CD4+ or CD8+ T cells, or bulk PBMC T cells (not recorded which). Here the CDR3 reads CSARRPGGLTVTDTQYF.